Shown below are 30 T cell receptor beta chains from a single sample sequenced in a study of T cell repertoires in cytomegalovirus infection. Via MiXCR, TCRdb re-called the reads, giving one row per CDR3 protein. The table includes more than 150,000 distinct CDR3 sequences, under 30% detected once. The sequenced material came from PBMCs. Every receptor here comes from a human donor in good health (CMV status not recorded). Some clones in this sample may be carry-over from other donors' samples.

This clonotype was detected ten times or more. The chain couples TRBV7-2 to TRBJ1-2, with D perhaps matching TRBD1 (6 bases). The V and J ends lost 7 bases and 7 bases respectively, with 34 bases between them. The CDR3 runs 19 residues. The germline V gene has CDR1 SGHTA and CDR2 FQGNSA. This CDR3 reads CASIRDPSSASTGIGGYTF. Written as DNA, the CDR3 is TGTGCCAGCATTCGCGACCCAAGTTCAGCCTCAACAGGGATCGGTGGCTACACCTTC.

This clonotype was observed a handful of times. This chain joins TRBV6-1 and TRBJ2-5, with D unclear. CDR1 and CDR2 (germline): MNHNS, SASEGT. There are 12 residues in the CDR3. V shed 3 bases and J shed 6 bases, with 8 bases lying between them. The CDR3 sequence: CASSDVAKTQYF. DNA of the CDR3: TGTGCCAGCAGTGACGTCGCGAAGACCCAGTACTTC.

This clonotype was seen ten or more times. The chain has TRBV12-3 or TRBV12-4 and TRBJ2-3, with TRBD1 matching over 7 bases. J lost 2 bases, V lost 6 bases, and 8 bases had no gene match. The CDR3 runs 15 residues. The CDR3 DNA reads as TGTGCCAGCAGCCCGGGACAGTACTCCACAGATACGCAGTATTTT. This sequence encodes CASSPGQYSTDTQYF.

The sample holds a few counts of this clonotype. This chain links TRBV5-4 with TRBJ2-7, with D maybe TRBD2 (7 bases). CDR1 SGHNT and CDR2 YYREEE come from the germline V gene (reference sequence). The CDR3 totals 16 residues. With 4 bases removed from V and 2 bases from J, the gap between germline ends came to 19 bases. DNA for the CDR3: TGTGCCAGCAGCCCGCAAGGGGGGGCGACCACCTACGAGCAGTACTTC. Protein sequence: CASSPQGGATTYEQYF.

V and J are TRBV6-1 and TRBJ1-1; no clear D gene. Per germline, CDR1 MNHNS and CDR2 SASEGT. The ends were cut back, 5 bases at V and 5 bases at J, with 12 bases in the middle. CDR3 length: 13 residues. The CDR3 sequence: CASSTDRETEAFF. CDR3 DNA sequence: TGTGCCAGCAGTACGGATAGGGAGACTGAAGCTTTCTTT.

The chain carries TRBV6-2 or TRBV6-3 and TRBJ1-2, with D maybe TRBD1 (6 bases). Per the germline V gene, CDR1 is MNHEY and CDR2 is SVGEGT. The CDR3 runs to 16 residues. V was clipped by 6 bases and J by 3 bases, with 20 bases between them. CDR3 coding DNA: TGTGCCAGCAGCTCCCCGACAGGACATTTTGACTATGGCTACACCTTC. Translation: CASSSPTGHFDYGYTF.

This sequence joins TRBV20-1 and TRBJ1-1; weak D call: TRBD1 (6 bases). The CDR3 has 14 amino acids. V lost 4 bases and J 4 bases, leaving 16 bases between the germline ends. The germline V gene encodes CDR1 DFQATT and CDR2 SNEGSKA (reference sequence). The CDR3 region has the DNA TGCAGTGCTACGCCCGGGGGCGTCGGCACTGAAGCTTTCTTT. It is translated as CSATPGGVGTEAFF.

The chain combines TRBV24-1 with TRBJ1-5; D is unclear. Trimming left V 0 bases short and J 4 bases short, with 21 bases between. The CDR3 totals 19 residues. Germline V lookup: CDR1 KGHDR, CDR2 SFDVKD. Here the CDR3 reads CATSDLVNRIRSDNQPQHF. In DNA, the CDR3 is TGTGCCACCAGTGATTTGGTAAATCGTATCAGGTCTGATAATCAGCCCCAGCATTTT.

About this clonotype itself: A much larger clonotype is one base distant, so this may be a read error. No DNA is shown, since the ends of the CDR3 on it are uncertain; the CDR3 is the one TCRdb lists. The J gene is TRBJ2-2, the V gene TRBV7-2; TRBD1 reflects the table's D call only, with no check against the DNA. The CDR3 extends over 17 residues, inclusive of both ends. Germline V lookup: CDR1 SGHTA, CDR2 FQGNSA. This CDR3 reads CASSFGTGASGTGELIF.

The chain is built from TRBV12-3 or TRBV12-4 and TRBJ2-1, with D perhaps matching TRBD2 (6 bases). V was trimmed by 4 bases and J by 5 bases, leaving 12 bases between them. This CDR3 region has 14 residues. The CDR3 is CASSWAGLHNEQFF. CDR3 nucleotide sequence: TGTGCCAGCAGTTGGGCGGGACTCCACAATGAGCAGTTCTTC.

V usage is TRBV2 and J usage is TRBJ1-2; D is possibly TRBD1 (5 bases). The CDR3 runs to 13 residues. V gave up 7 bases and J gave up 3 bases, with 12 bases separating them. Germline-derived CDR1 and CDR2 are SNHLY and FYNNEI. Written as DNA, the CDR3 is TGTGCCAGCATACTCGAAGGGGACTATGGCTACACCTTC. Translation gives CASILEGDYGYTF. The full variable domain, with the rest looked up from reference TRBV2 and TRBJ1-2, is EPEVTQTPSHQVTQMGQEVILRCVPISNHLYFYWYRQILGQKVEFLVSFYNNEISEKSEIFDDQFSVERPDGSNFTLKIRSTKLEDSAMYFCASILEGDYGYTFGSGTRLTVV.

The chain links TRBV11-3 to TRBJ2-7; D is ambiguous. Germline lookup yields CDR1 SGHNT and CDR2 YENEEA. V was shortened by 0 bases and J by 2 bases, with 5 bases between the two germline ends. This CDR3 region has 13 residues. The CDR3, as DNA: TGTGCCAGCAGCTTAGATCAGGCCTACGAGCAGTACTTC. Amino acids: CASSLDQAYEQYF.

V usage is TRBV6-6 and J usage is TRBJ1-1; tentative D call: TRBD1 (6 bases). Trimming removed 8 bases at V and 5 bases at J, with 15 bases between. Germline lookup yields CDR1 MNHNY and CDR2 SVGAGI (reference sequence). This CDR3 region has 13 residues. The DNA of the CDR3 is TGTGCCAGCGGTGTAAGGGGGAGGACTGAAGCTTTCTTT. It encodes CASGVRGRTEAFF.

The V and J genes are TRBV12-3 or TRBV12-4 and TRBJ1-3; D unclear. V was cut by 10 bases and J by 0 bases, with 7 bases left in between. This CDR3 spans 12 amino acids. CDR3 coding DNA: TGTGCCACAGACCGCTCTGGAAACACCATATATTTT. Its translation: CATDRSGNTIYF.

The table lists this clonotype with a few counts. The chain couples TRBV29-1 to TRBJ1-1, with 7 bases aligning to TRBD1. The germline gives CDR1 SQVTM, CDR2 ANQGSEA. V gave up 7 bases and J gave up 5 bases; unmatched junction bases: 10. This CDR3 spans 13 amino acids. The CDR3 coding sequence is TGCAGCGCCCTATGGGGCAGGGGGACTGAAGCTTTCTTT. Amino acid sequence: CSALWGRGTEAFF.

This clonotype appeared many times. This chain uses TRBV11-3 with TRBJ2-1; 9 nucleotides match TRBD2. CDR1 is SGHNT, CDR2 YENEEA, per germline. The CDR3 consists of 15 residues. V lost 1 base, J lost 2 bases, and 0 bases stayed unmatched. This CDR3 is CASSLASGTYNEQFF. DNA of the CDR3: TGTGCCAGCAGCTTAGCTAGCGGGACCTACAATGAGCAGTTCTTC.

In its sample, this clonotype was seen many times. The rearrangement links TRBV7-8 to TRBJ2-7; the D call may be TRBD1 or TRBD2 (5 bases each). CDR3 size: 14 residues. The germline CDR1 and CDR2 sequences are SGHVS and FQNEAQ. Between the trimmed V and J ends, which lost 5 bases and 2 bases, there was a span of 13 bases. DNA for the CDR3: TGTGCCAGCAGCCTGGGCCAGGGAGCCTACGAGCAGTACTTC. Protein: CASSLGQGAYEQYF.

The gene calls are TRBV19 and TRBJ1-1, with 8 bases aligning to TRBD1. CDR1 is LNHDA and CDR2 is SQIVND in the germline V gene (reference sequence). This CDR3 spans 15 amino acids. V was clipped by 5 bases and J by 0 bases; unmatched bases: 5. The CDR3 sequence: CASSPRTGLNTEAFF. The CDR3 DNA is TGTGCCAGTAGTCCTAGGACAGGGCTGAACACTGAAGCTTTCTTT.

Regarding this clonotype: Its ends do not fully match the called genes, so a read error is possible. This rearrangement joins TRBV19 to TRBJ1-1; D is unclear. The CDR3 sequence is 15 residues long. CDR1 LNHDA and CDR2 SQIVND come from the germline V gene (reference sequence). CDR3 DNA sequence: TGTGACAGTAGTCGAGCGCCGGGAATGAACACTGAAGCTTTCTTT. This sequence encodes CDSSRAPGMNTEAFF.

This clonotype has only a few counts. The chain has TRBV11-2 and TRBJ2-7, with D uncertain. The CDR3 runs to 15 residues. Per the germline V gene, CDR1 is SGHAT and CDR2 is FQNNGV. Trimming shortened V by 5 bases and J by 2 bases, and 16 bases separated the two germline ends. The CDR3 DNA sequence: TGTGCCAGCAGCCCTCGTGGCCTCCGTACCTACGAGCAGTACTTC. This encodes CASSPRGLRTYEQYF.

In this sample, this clonotype turned up a few times. The CDR3 nucleotides are TGTGCCTGGAGTGTAAATAGGGGTCAGCCCCAGCATTTT. Its translation: CAWSVNRGQPQHF. This rearrangement joins TRBV30 to TRBJ1-5; TRBD1 might be the D (5 bases). The CDR3 loop spans 13 amino acids. In germline, CDR1 is GTSNPN, CDR2 SVGIG (reference sequence). V was clipped by 0 bases and J by 6 bases, with 9 bases between them.

In the case of this clonotype: One base away lies a much larger clone, so this may be a sequencing read error. The chain has TRBV7-6 and TRBJ1-1, with 7 bases that match TRBD1. V dropped 0 bases and J dropped 0; count of bases not matched to a gene: 4. Germline-derived CDR1 and CDR2 are SGHVS and FNYEAQ. This CDR3 comprises 16 residues. This CDR3 reads CASSLARDSMNTEAFF. The CDR3 DNA follows: TGTGCCAGCAGCTTAGCCAGGGACAGCATGAACACTGAAGCTTTCTTT.

The rearrangement links TRBV4-1 to TRBJ1-1; a weak D match, TRBD1 (5 bases). The length of the CDR3 is 14 residues. Germline assignment: CDR1 MGHRA and CDR2 YSYEKL. Trimming left V 2 bases short and J 1 base short, with 8 bases between. The CDR3 spells CASSQNDRNTEAFF. CDR3 sequence (DNA): TGCGCCAGCAGCCAAAATGACAGGAACACTGAAGCTTTCTTT.

The rearrangement joins TRBV18 to TRBJ2-1; TRBD2 agrees at 9 bases. Germline V lookup: CDR1 KGHSH, CDR2 LQKENI. CDR3 length: 16 amino acids. V lost 3 bases and J lost 4; bases outside the gene matches: 7. DNA for the CDR3: TGTGCCAGCTCACCCTCACTCAGCGGGGGGTACAATGAGCAGTTCTTC. It yields the protein CASSPSLSGGYNEQFF.

The CDR3 DNA sequence: TGTGCCAGCATCGGATTAGCTAATGCTGATGAGCAGTTCTTC. Translation: CASIGLANADEQFF. The chain is built from TRBV2 and TRBJ2-1; D not resolved. CDR1 is SNHLY and CDR2 is FYNNEI in the germline V gene. The CDR3 is 14 residues long. The V and J ends lost 7 bases and 8 bases respectively, with 18 bases between them.

V usage is TRBV20-1 and J usage is TRBJ1-2; D is unclear. The germline V gene has CDR1 DFQATT and CDR2 SNEGSKA (reference sequence). V shed 0 bases and J shed 5 bases, with 13 bases lying between them. This CDR3 has 14 residues. The CDR3 sequence: CSARDPLLGYGYTF. The CDR3 nucleotides read TGCAGTGCTAGAGATCCCCTCCTAGGGTATGGCTACACCTTC.

The V call is TRBV6-1, the J call TRBJ2-1; D not resolved. Germline V gene sequence: CDR1 MNHNS, CDR2 SASEGT. The CDR3 runs to 13 residues. The ends were cut back, 6 bases at V and 4 bases at J, with 10 bases in the middle. The CDR3 nucleotides are TGTGCCAGCAGCTTCGTCCGATACAATGAGCAGTTCTTC. This encodes CASSFVRYNEQFF.

V gene TRBV5-1 combines with J gene TRBJ1-1; D might be TRBD1 (5 bases). The CDR3 is 17 amino acids. Germline loops: CDR1 SGHRS, CDR2 YFSETQ. V lost 0 bases, J lost 3 bases, and 18 bases lay in between. CDR3 protein: CASSLGGGRSLDTEAFF. Here the CDR3 DNA reads TGCGCCAGCAGCTTGGGGGGCGGACGCAGTTTGGACACTGAAGCTTTCTTT.

This sequence joins TRBV30 and TRBJ2-3; possible D gene TRBD2, 5 bases. This CDR3 contains 13 residues. V lost 0 bases, J lost 5 bases, and 9 bases lay in between. In germline, CDR1 is GTSNPN, CDR2 SVGIG (reference sequence). CDR3 in amino acids: CAWSVRAQDTQYF. CDR3 sequence (DNA): TGTGCCTGGAGTGTGCGGGCGCAAGATACGCAGTATTTT.

At least ten counts were recorded for this clonotype. The V gene is TRBV12-3 or TRBV12-4, the J gene TRBJ1-4; D remains ambiguous. Between the trimmed V and J ends, which lost 5 bases and 6 bases, there was a span of 13 bases. The CDR3 length is 14 residues. The CDR3 region is CASSTRGKDEKLFF. CDR3 bases: TGTGCCAGCAGTACACGCGGGAAGGATGAAAAACTGTTTTTT.